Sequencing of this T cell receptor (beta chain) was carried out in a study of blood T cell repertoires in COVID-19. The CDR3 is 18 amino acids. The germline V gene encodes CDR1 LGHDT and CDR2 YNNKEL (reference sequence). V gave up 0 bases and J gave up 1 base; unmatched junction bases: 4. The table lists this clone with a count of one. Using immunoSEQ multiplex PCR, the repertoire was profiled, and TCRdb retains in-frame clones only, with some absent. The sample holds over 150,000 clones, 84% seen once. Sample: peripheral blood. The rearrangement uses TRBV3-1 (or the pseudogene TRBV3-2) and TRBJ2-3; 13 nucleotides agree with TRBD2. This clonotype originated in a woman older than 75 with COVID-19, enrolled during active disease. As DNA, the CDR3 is TGTGCCAGCAGCCAAGAGCCACTAGCGGGGGGGCGCACAGATACGCAGTATTTT. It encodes CASSQEPLAGGRTDTQYF.